The next 2 T cell receptor beta chains were all read from a single sample in a study of beta chain features in type 1 diabetes. Study-wide findings and caveats: Type 1 diabetes patients showed a moderate but significant shortening of TCRB CDR3s in all four CD4+ subsets.

No antigen is known for these receptors. The whole isolated RNA underwent reverse transcription, so sequencing captured expressed TCRB transcripts. The method was immunoSEQ multiplex PCR; TCRdb's version includes in-frame clones alone and lacks a portion of them. The sample has approximately 250,000 clones, approximately 25% seen once. The specimen was naive CD4+ T cells from blood. These receptors originate from a woman in her 30s with type 1 diabetes.

This chain joins TRBV2 and TRBJ1-2; D may be TRBD1 (5 bases). CDR3 length: 14 amino acids. Per germline, CDR1 SNHLY and CDR2 FYNNEI. V lost 2 bases and J lost 8, with 15 bases in between. The CDR3 DNA sequence: TGTGCCAGCAGTGAAAGGGTCAGACAGATCGGCTACACCTTC. This translates into CASSERVRQIGYTF.

This clone was picked up a small number of times. The J gene is TRBJ2-4, the V gene TRBV6-5; D is perhaps TRBD1 (5 bases). The V gene lost 7 bases and the J gene lost 9 bases, with 16 bases spanning the gap. CDR1 and CDR2 from the germline V gene are MNHEY and SVGAGI. This CDR3 has 13 residues. Written as DNA, the CDR3 is TGTGCCAGCACCTTGACAGCGCGCGGCATTCAGTACTTC. Its protein product is CASTLTARGIQYF.